This TCR beta chain stems from a study of shared clonotypes between healthy human individuals. Overall study context: In total, the donors were a couple of women and a few men aged 18 to 49.

Splitting of CD4+ cells produced CD45RA+ naive and CD45RA-negative memory subsets. Points from the study as a whole: Some naive CD4 clonotypes, about 5%, turned up in common across a few donors.

A remark on this clone: What it binds is not known. Different DNA sequences within this sample yield the same CDR3.

Sequencing used immunoSEQ multiplex PCR; TCRdb keeps in-frame clones, though not all of them. The table lists 2 million to 2.5 million clones, 90% to 96% of them singletons. Sample: naive CD4+ T cells sorted from blood. Subset described: CD45RA+ positively selected. The sequence came from a man younger than 30 in good health.

CDR3 sequence reads: CASSLRTSGSNEQFF. In nucleotides, the CDR3 is TGTGCCAGCAGCTTGAGGACTAGCGGGAGCAATGAGCAGTTCTTC. The chain recombines TRBV7-2 with TRBJ2-1; 13 positions agree with TRBD2. V gave up 3 bases and J gave up 6 bases; unmatched junction bases: 2. The CDR3 consists of 15 residues. Germline CDR1 SGHTA, CDR2 FQGNSA.